This note documents a single T cell receptor beta chain sequence. The antigen is undetermined. The data are from a study of cytomegalovirus exposure and HLA in healthy donors. CDR1 LGHNA and CDR2 YSLEER come from the germline V gene. After removal of 0 bases from V and 6 bases from J, the junction contained 14 bases not matched to a gene. The CDR3 loop spans 20 amino acids. Notes on the study in general: Earlier analysis yielded a pattern in which most TCR beta V segments were productive about 87% or about 30% of the time. Using the classifier, cytomegalovirus status was reportedly diagnosed with high specificity and sensitivity.

Vbeta (60) and Jbeta (13) primers were used in the PCR. Measured with immunoSEQ multiplex PCR; TCRdb has only the in-frame clones, and not every one. Here the sample table reports about 130,000 clones. The receptor was derived from a woman in her thirties or forties in good health and CMV-seropositive. The V gene is TRBV4-3, the J gene TRBJ2-6; TRBD1 matches at 10 bases. The sample was PBMCs. CDR3 loop: CASSQDEGQGLSGVANVLTF. CDR3 nucleotides: TGCGCCAGCAGCCAAGATGAGGGACAGGGGCTTAGTGGTGTGGCCAACGTCCTGACTTTC.